This TCR beta chain was profiled in a study of shared clonotypes between healthy human individuals. Study-level findings and limits: Larger estimated richness was generally seen in naive subsets than in memory subsets. Clonotype sharing among donors, it was expected, would be affected by sequencing depth.

Using immunoSEQ multiplex PCR, the repertoire was profiled, and TCRdb retains in-frame clones only, with some absent. The data show some 1,400,000 clones, roughly 96% seen once. With 6 bases removed from V and 5 bases from J, the gap between germline ends came to 20 bases. CDR1 is LGHNT, CDR2 FRNRAP, per germline. The length of the CDR3 is 16 residues. Concerning this clone itself: The antigen remains unidentified.

The TCR originated in a man aged 25-40 years in good health. The rearrangement uses TRBV12-5 and TRBJ2-1; the D gene is possibly TRBD2 (5 bases). The specimen was naive CD4+ T cells sorted from blood. Subset defined: CD45RA+ positively selected. The CDR3 DNA sequence: TGTGCTAGTGGGACGCGCGGGCAACAAGGACACAATGAGCAGTTCTTC. Translating gives CASGTRGQQGHNEQFF.